These 10 T cell receptor beta chains share one sample of origin, sequenced in a study of vaccination and CD4 T cells after COVID-19. Sequence data for DNA of cultured CD4+ T cells were generated by the Oncomine TCR Beta short-read assay. TCRdb passed the PCR reads through MiXCR, listing each CDR3 protein once. The data hold approximately 16,000 distinct CDR3 sequences, with 20% to 25% observed a single time. Documented treatment: 10-day PBMC culture with coronavirus spike peptide pools or control peptides (ViraFEST assay). Their cognate antigens are unknown. The sample in question was CD4+ T cells from blood, cultured in vitro, obtained before SARS-CoV-2 vaccination. The receptor set was obtained from a human donor who received a COVID-19 vaccine.

The chain carries TRBV19 and TRBJ1-1; 9 positions match TRBD1. After removal of 3 bases from V and 5 bases from J, the junction contained 1 base not matched to a gene. Germline CDR1 and CDR2: LNHDA and SQIVND (reference sequence). The CDR3 is 13 amino acids. The DNA of the CDR3 is TGTGCCAGTAGTATCGACAGGGGGACTGAAGCTTTCTTT. Its translation: CASSIDRGTEAFF.

The chain carries TRBV19 and TRBJ2-5; no clear D. CDR1 and CDR2 (germline): LNHDA, SQIVND (reference sequence). V was cut by 3 bases and J by 4 bases, with 9 bases left in between. The CDR3 loop spans 13 amino acids. The CDR3 spells CASSISGGETQYF. As DNA, the CDR3 is TGTGCCAGTAGTATCTCTGGCGGAGAGACCCAGTACTTC.

This clonotype is medium-sized (0.01 to 0.1%) in the sample. CDR3 nucleotides: TGTGCCAGCAGTTACAATCCGGATCCTAGCACAGATACGCAGTATTTT. It encodes CASSYNPDPSTDTQYF. The rearrangement links TRBV6-5 to TRBJ2-3, with unresolved D. Trimming stripped 2 bases from V and 0 bases from J, with 12 bases between. Germline V gene sequence: CDR1 MNHEY, CDR2 SVGAGI. The CDR3 covers 16 residues.

This clonotype was found a few times. The CDR3 coding sequence is TGTGCCATCAAAAAGACAATTAACACCGGGGAGCTGTTTTTT. Protein product: CAIKKTINTGELFF. The V gene is TRBV10-3, the J gene TRBJ2-2; no definite D call. This CDR3 comprises 14 residues. The germline V and J ends were trimmed by 7 bases and 2 bases, with 11 bases remaining between them. Germline CDR1 and CDR2: ENHRY and SYGVKD.

The chain recombines TRBV30 with TRBJ1-1, with D possibly matching TRBD1 (6 bases). Trimming took 3 bases from V and 1 from J, leaving 15 bases between them. Germline CDR1 GTSNPN, CDR2 SVGIG (reference sequence). CDR3 length: 15 amino acids. CDR3 DNA sequence: TGTGCCTGGAGGGTTGAGGGAGGGGGGAACACTGAAGCTTTCTTT. It codes for CAWRVEGGGNTEAFF.

V and J are TRBV10-3 and TRBJ1-1, with 11 nucleotides matching TRBD1. The trim removed 8 bases at V and 7 bases at J, leaving 6 bases unmatched. Germline-derived CDR1 and CDR2 are ENHRY and SYGVKD. The CDR3 contains 13 residues. CDR3 amino acids: CAIGQGANLEAFF. In DNA form, the CDR3 reads TGTGCCATCGGACAGGGGGCGAATCTTGAAGCTTTCTTT.

The V call is TRBV11-3, the J call TRBJ2-3; 10 bases are shared with TRBD1. This CDR3 spans 15 amino acids. The V and J ends lost 5 bases and 3 bases, in that order; junction bases with no gene match: 5. In germline, CDR1 is SGHNT, CDR2 YENEEA. DNA of the CDR3: TGTGCCAGCAGCCCTCGACAGGGGGCAACAGATACGCAGTATTTT. It codes for CASSPRQGATDTQYF.

The V gene is TRBV6-2 or TRBV6-3, the J gene TRBJ2-3; the D gene is possibly TRBD2 (5 bases). The CDR3 runs 15 residues. V was pared by 2 bases and J by 2 bases, with 11 bases between. CDR1 and CDR2 (germline): MNHEY, SVGEGT. CDR3 sequence: CASSYMERDTDTQYF. CDR3 DNA sequence: TGTGCCAGCAGTTACATGGAGAGGGACACAGATACGCAGTATTTT.

This clonotype was recorded a few times. The chain links TRBV6-1 to TRBJ2-3; TRBD1 might be the D (6 bases). From germline, CDR1 is MNHNS and CDR2 SASEGT. V was pared by 5 bases and J by 1 base, with 25 bases between. CDR3 length: 19 amino acids. This chain's CDR3 is CASSLTRGWAGVGTDTQYF. DNA for the CDR3: TGTGCCAGCAGTCTCACGAGGGGTTGGGCAGGGGTGGGCACAGATACGCAGTATTTT.

The rearrangement links TRBV30 to TRBJ2-3; D gene unclear. The V and J ends lost 1 base and 2 bases respectively, with 4 bases between them. Germline V lookup: CDR1 GTSNPN, CDR2 SVGIG (reference sequence). There are 12 residues in the CDR3. This CDR3 is CAWSGNTDTQYF. The CDR3 nucleotides are TGTGCCTGGAGTGGAAACACAGATACGCAGTATTTT.